A single sample gave rise to the 2 T cell receptor beta chains below, sequenced in a study of control samples from healthy donors and cancer patients. Repertoires were generated with immunoSEQ multiplex PCR, while TCRdb's copy carries only in-frame clones and drops some. Of 100,000 to 150,000 clones listed, just under 95% are singletons. The material sequenced was blood. All receptors come from a young man in good health.

This rearrangement joins TRBV9 to TRBJ1-6; D remains ambiguous. Germline V gene lookup returns CDR1 SGDLS and CDR2 YYNGEE. V was cut by 0 bases and J by 17 bases, with 0 bases left in between. The CDR3 consists of 8 residues. The CDR3 loop reads CASSVVHF. CDR3 coding DNA: TGTGCCAGCAGCGTAGTCCACTTT.

This clone was counted a single time. The chain uses TRBV3-1 (or the pseudogene TRBV3-2) and TRBJ2-3; 7 bases map to TRBD2. Germline CDR1 is LGHDT and CDR2 is YNNKEL (reference sequence). The CDR3 sequence is 15 residues long. The V and J ends lost 3 bases and 2 bases, in that order; junction bases with no gene match: 5. The CDR3 DNA reads TGTGCCAGCAGCCATGGCGGGGGATCCACAGATACGCAGTATTTT. Translation: CASSHGGGSTDTQYF.